This TCR beta chain was documented in a study of blood T cells in healthy people across ages. Study observations and caveats: Per million T cells, TCR beta diversity dropped about linearly as age rose.

In regard to this clonotype: Its antigen is unknown. The junction does not match germline at one end; this may be a read error.

The authors drew roughly 9.8 milliliters of peripheral blood from each donor. The amount of total RNA extracted per sample was at least 5 micrograms. The CDR3 covers 15 residues. Germline CDR1 and CDR2: SEHNR and FQNEAQ (reference sequence). With a J-beta primer mix and a sample-barcoded 5' primer, a second PCR ran about 7 to 12 cycles. With 12 random nucleotides, a template-switch adaptor tagged each individual cDNA molecule. TCRdb reprocessed the 5' RACE reads via MiXCR and lists one record per CDR3 protein. The sample consists of about 600,000 distinct CDR3 sequences, 45% to 55% of them appearing once.

The sequenced sample consisted of blood. This TCR was recovered from an elderly man in good health. The gene calls are TRBV7-9 and TRBJ2-6, with D hard to call. The CDR3 DNA sequence: TGTGCCAGCAGCTTACGGAGCTCTGGGACCAACGTCCTGACTTTC. It codes for CASSLRSSGTNVLTF.